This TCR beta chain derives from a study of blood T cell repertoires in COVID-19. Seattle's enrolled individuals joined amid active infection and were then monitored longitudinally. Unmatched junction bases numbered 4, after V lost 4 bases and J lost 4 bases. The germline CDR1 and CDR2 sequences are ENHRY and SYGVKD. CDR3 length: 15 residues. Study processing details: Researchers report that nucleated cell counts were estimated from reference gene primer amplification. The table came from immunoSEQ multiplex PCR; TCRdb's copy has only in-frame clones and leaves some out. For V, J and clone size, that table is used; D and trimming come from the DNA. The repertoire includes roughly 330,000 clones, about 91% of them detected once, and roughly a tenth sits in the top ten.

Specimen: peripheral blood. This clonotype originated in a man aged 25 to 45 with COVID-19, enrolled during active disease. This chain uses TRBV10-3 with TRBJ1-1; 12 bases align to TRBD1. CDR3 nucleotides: TGTGCCATCAGTGGGGGACAGGGGGCGAGCACTGAAGCTTTCTTT. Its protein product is CAISGGQGASTEAFF.